These T cell receptor beta chains were read from a single sample in a study of CD8 T cells in Susac syndrome. A single record per CDR3 protein comes from TCRdb applying MiXCR to the immunoSEQ multiplex PCR reads. The sample records roughly 130,000 distinct CDR3 sequences, around 94% being singletons. Sequencing was performed on CD4+ T cells from PBMCs. The origin of the receptors is a human donor with multiple sclerosis. The CDR3 runs from the conserved cysteine through the conserved F or W. The order of the fields is V gene, D gene, clone size, J gene, CDR3 DNA, CDR3 protein. D genes are given only for firm matches. Where a row states a size, it is once, few, many or the class of an expanded clone; other rows omit it.

TRBV13	TRBD1	.	TRBJ2-1	TGTGCCAGCAGCTTACGAATCAGGGGGCGGTTGTTCTTC	CASSLRIRGRLFF
TRBV30	TRBD2	.	TRBJ2-3	TGTGCCTGGAGTGTAAAGGCTAGCGGGAGTGCAGATACGCAGTATTTT	CAWSVKASGSADTQYF
TRBV9	.	.	TRBJ2-3	TGTGCCAGCAGCGCGAGGGAGGGCACAGATACGCAGTATTTT	CASSAREGTDTQYF
TRBV5-4	.	.	TRBJ2-5	TGTGCCAGCAGCCTGAATACAGGGACCCAAGAGACCCAGTACTTC	CASSLNTGTQETQYF
TRBV19	.	once	TRBJ1-6	TGTGCCAGTAGTCGGTCAGGGTTAACCGCCAATTCACCCCTCCACTTT	CASSRSGLTANSPLHF
TRBV5-4	.	.	TRBJ1-6	TGTGCCAGCAGCTTGGAGGATTCACCCCTCCACTTT	CASSLEDSPLHF
TRBV6-2/TRBV6-3	.	.	TRBJ2-5	TGTGCCAGCAGCTATGGAAGGGGTGAGGAGACCCAGTACTTC	CASSYGRGEETQYF
TRBV27	.	.	TRBJ2-5	TGTGCCAGCAGTCTGACCCCCCAGGGGTCGGTAGAGACCCAGTACTTC	CASSLTPQGSVETQYF
TRBV20-1	TRBD1	.	TRBJ2-7	TGCAGTGCTAGGCCGGGACAGGGCTTGTACGAGCAGTACTTC	CSARPGQGLYEQYF
TRBV13	TRBD1	.	TRBJ1-3	TGTGCCAGCAGCTCCGGACAGGGGATGGCTGGAAACACCATATATTTT	CASSSGQGMAGNTIYF
TRBV20-1	.	.	TRBJ2-6	TGCAGTGCTAGAGATTTAGGGGGGGCCAACGTCCTGACTTTC	CSARDLGGANVLTF
TRBV5-1	.	.	TRBJ2-5	TGCGCCAGCAGCTTCCTGCCGGGGAAAGAGACCCAGTACTTC	CASSFLPGKETQYF
TRBV18	TRBD1	once	TRBJ1-1	TGTGCCAGCTCACCCCTCGGACAGGGGAACACTGAAGCTTTCTTT	CASSPLGQGNTEAFF
TRBV5-4	TRBD1	.	TRBJ2-5	TGTGCCAGCAGCCGGGACCCGACAGGGGGCAAAGAGACCCAGTACTTC	CASSRDPTGGKETQYF
TRBV23-1	TRBD1	.	TRBJ2-5	TGCGCCAGCAGTCAATCCTCCCCGGAGATCCGGGACAGGGTTTGCGAGACCCAGTACTTC	CASSQSSPEIRDRVCETQYF
TRBV6-6	.	.	TRBJ2-5	TGTGCCAGCAGGCGGGACGCCACCCAAGAGACCCAGTACTTC	CASRRDATQETQYF
TRBV5-1	.	.	TRBJ1-3	TGCGCCAGCAGCTTGGAGGGAAACACCATATATTTT	CASSLEGNTIYF
TRBV7-2	TRBD1	.	TRBJ1-4	TGTGCCAGCAGCGTCTCAATTGGACAGGGCAATGAAAAACTGTTTTTT	CASSVSIGQGNEKLFF
TRBV6-5	.	.	TRBJ1-1	TGTGCCAGCAGCTCCCGACCGGGGAACACTGAAGCTTTCTTT	CASSSRPGNTEAFF
TRBV12-3/TRBV12-4	.	.	TRBJ2-6	TGTGCCAGCAGACGCTTTGTAGGGGAAGGGGCCAACGTCCTGACTTTC	CASRRFVGEGANVLTF
TRBV5-1	.	.	TRBJ1-2	TGCGCCAGCTTTTCAGGGAACCTAGGCTACACCTTC	CASFSGNLGYTF
TRBV6-5	.	once	TRBJ1-2	TGTGCCAGCAGTTACTCACGGGGCGGCTACACCTTC	CASSYSRGGYTF
TRBV29-1	.	.	TRBJ2-5	TGCAGCGTGGGTTTAGGGGTCACCGAAGAGACCCAGTACTTC	CSVGLGVTEETQYF
TRBV12-3/TRBV12-4	.	.	TRBJ2-5	TGTGCCAGCAGTTGGACCAGGGGGAGGGAGACCCAGTACTTC	CASSWTRGRETQYF
TRBV18	.	.	TRBJ2-4	TGTGCCAGCTCCCCCCAGGGCAAAAACATTCAGTACTTC	CASSPQGKNIQYF
TRBV5-1	.	.	TRBJ1-2	TGCGCCAGCAGCATTGGGGCGGAAGCTAACTATGGCTACACCTTC	CASSIGAEANYGYTF
TRBV29-1	TRBD1	.	TRBJ1-5	TGCAGCGTTATCGACAGGGGATACAGGGAAAATCAGCCCCAGCATTTT	CSVIDRGYRENQPQHF
TRBV29-1	TRBD2	.	TRBJ2-7	TGCAGCGTGGTTAGACTAGCGGGGTTGCTCACCTACGAGCAGTACTTC	CSVVRLAGLLTYEQYF
TRBV7-9	.	.	TRBJ1-1	TGTGCCAGCAGCTTAGTACACGGCAGGGGGAACACTGAAGCTTTCTTT	CASSLVHGRGNTEAFF
TRBV20-1	.	.	TRBJ1-3	TGCAGTGCTGTAAACAGGAACTCTGGAAACACCATATATTTT	CSAVNRNSGNTIYF
TRBV10-3	TRBD2	.	TRBJ2-7	TGTGCCATCAGTGAGTCTAGCGGGAGGTACGAGCAGTACTTC	CAISESSGRYEQYF
TRBV5-1	.	.	TRBJ1-2	TGCGCCAGCAGCTTGGAAGAGGGATACTATGGCTACACCTTC	CASSLEEGYYGYTF
TRBV21-1	.	once	TRBJ2-2	TGTGCCAGCTGTCTAGCGGGAGGAAACACCGGGGAGCTGTTTTTT	CASCLAGGNTGELFF
TRBV5-1	.	.	TRBJ2-6	TGCGCCAGCAGCTTGAGGAGGGACTCTGGGGCCAACGTCCTGACTTTC	CASSLRRDSGANVLTF
TRBV10-3	TRBD2	.	TRBJ2-5	TGTGCCATCAGTGATCCAGCGGGGGGAGATGGGACCCAGTACTTC	CAISDPAGGDGTQYF
TRBV30	TRBD2	.	TRBJ2-6	TGTGCCTGGAGTCTGGCTAGCGGGGGGAGCTCTGGGGCCAACGTCCTGACTTTC	CAWSLASGGSSGANVLTF
TRBV7-9	TRBD2	.	TRBJ2-5	TGTGCCAGCAGCTTCGGACTAGGTGGAGAGACCCAGTACTTC	CASSFGLGGETQYF
TRBV20-1	.	.	TRBJ2-3	TGCAGTGCTAGAGAATGGAGGCCAGGAGCCCTACAAGATACGCAGTATTTT	CSAREWRPGALQDTQYF
TRBV6-1	.	.	TRBJ1-1	TGTGCCAGCCGGAGGATCCGGCGGGAAGCTTTCTTT	CASRRIRREAFF
TRBV6-2/TRBV6-3	.	.	TRBJ1-4	TGTGCCAGCGACCTCGGGGGACGGAGCAATGAAAAACTGTTTTTT	CASDLGGRSNEKLFF
TRBV6-2/TRBV6-3	TRBD2	.	TRBJ2-2	TGTGCCAGCACTCCTAGCGGGAGTGGGGCCGGGGAGCTGTTTTTT	CASTPSGSGAGELFF
TRBV11-3	.	.	TRBJ2-2	TGTGCCAGCAGCTTAGGGTTGTGGTCCAGTTACACCGGGGAGCTGTTTTTT	CASSLGLWSSYTGELFF
TRBV5-1	.	.	TRBJ1-4	TGCGCCAGCAGCGTTGAAGGGGTAAATGAAAAACTGTTTTTT	CASSVEGVNEKLFF
TRBV12-3/TRBV12-4	.	.	TRBJ1-1	TGTGCCAGCAGTTTAACCGGGGGCGATGGGACTGAAGCTTTCTTT	CASSLTGGDGTEAFF
TRBV29-1	TRBD1	.	TRBJ2-5	TGCAGCGTTGACGACAGGGGTCAAGAGACCCAGTACTTC	CSVDDRGQETQYF
TRBV30	.	.	TRBJ1-2	TGTGCCTGGAGGATTCCCGGGGACGGCAATAACTATGGCTACACCTTC	CAWRIPGDGNNYGYTF
TRBV12-3/TRBV12-4	TRBD1	.	TRBJ2-4	TGTGCCAGCAGCTTTGACAGGGGTAGGAACATTCAGTACTTC	CASSFDRGRNIQYF
TRBV7-2	TRBD2	.	TRBJ2-7	TGTGCCAGCAGCCCCCACCCCTGGGCGGGGGTTGAGTACGAGCAGTACTTC	CASSPHPWAGVEYEQYF
TRBV3-1	.	.	TRBJ1-1	TGTGCCAGCAGCCAAGATACGGGATTTGCCGAAGCTTTCTTT	CASSQDTGFAEAFF